A single TCR beta chain is shown here with its context. Each CDR3 protein is one row after TCRdb ran MiXCR on the RT-PCR reads. This table holds 530,000 or so distinct CDR3 sequences, about 25% found once. The data belong to a study of response to subunit inactivated influenza vaccine. The CDR3 extends over 18 amino acids. Germline loops: CDR1 SGHTA, CDR2 FQGNSA. V lost 0 bases and J lost 0; bases outside the gene matches: 6. The sample was CD4+ T cells sorted from PBMCs, taken more than 4 days after vaccination. The sequence derives from a man aged 45-65 years who received an inactivated influenza vaccine. This chain joins TRBV7-2 and TRBJ2-1, with 9 positions matching TRBD2. In DNA form, the CDR3 reads TGTGCCAGCAGCTTAGCTTTTAGCGGGGGCCTCTCCTACAATGAGCAGTTCTTC. Translated: CASSLAFSGGLSYNEQFF.